This T cell receptor (beta chain) was found in a study of CD8+ T cells in alopecia areata. Study results and limitations: Greater clonality was observed in lesional scalp samples, especially alopecia totalis/universalis, versus normal scalp. Shared TCR sequences were less clear between patients than in mice, possibly partly from HLA diversity.

This clone was found a few times. Its antigen is unidentified. Extraction and reverse transcription of RNA yielded cDNA as the sequencing template. This table comes from immunoSEQ multiplex PCR, and its TCRdb copy is limited to in-frame clones, with some not included. Of 90,000 to 120,000 clones in the sample, 55% to 60% were seen once. The CDR3 consists of 12 residues. The germline CDR1 and CDR2 sequences are MGHRA and YSYEKL. V lost 0 bases and J 10 bases, leaving 7 bases between the germline ends. The chain employs TRBV4-1 and TRBJ2-4; D may be TRBD2 (6 bases). The sequence came from a human donor with alopecia areata. The sequencing sample was made of NKG2D-low CD8+ T cells sorted from blood. The CDR3 DNA is TGCGCCAGCAGCCAAGACGGACTAATTCAGTACTTC. It is translated as CASSQDGLIQYF.